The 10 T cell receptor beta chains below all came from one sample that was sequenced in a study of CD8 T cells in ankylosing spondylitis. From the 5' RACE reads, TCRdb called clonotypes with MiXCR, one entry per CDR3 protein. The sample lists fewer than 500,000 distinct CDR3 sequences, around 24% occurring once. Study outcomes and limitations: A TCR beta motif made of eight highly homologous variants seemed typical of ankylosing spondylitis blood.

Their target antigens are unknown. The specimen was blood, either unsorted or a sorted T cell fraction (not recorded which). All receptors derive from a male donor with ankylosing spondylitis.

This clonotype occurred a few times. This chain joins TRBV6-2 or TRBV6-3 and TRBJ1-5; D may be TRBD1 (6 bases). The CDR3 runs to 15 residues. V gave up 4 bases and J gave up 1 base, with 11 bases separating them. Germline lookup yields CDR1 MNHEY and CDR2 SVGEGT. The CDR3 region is CASSLYRDSNQPQHF. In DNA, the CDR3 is TGTGCCAGCAGTTTATACAGGGACAGCAATCAGCCCCAGCATTTT.

For the CDR3, the DNA is TGTGCCAGCAGGGACAGGGGAAGCAATCAGCCCCAGCATTTT. Its translation is CASRDRGSNQPQHF. The chain combines TRBV25-1 with TRBJ1-5; 9 nucleotides align to TRBD1. Germline V gene lookup returns CDR1 MGHDK and CDR2 SYGVNS. V gave up 6 bases and J gave up 1 base; unmatched junction bases: 1. CDR3 length: 14 residues.

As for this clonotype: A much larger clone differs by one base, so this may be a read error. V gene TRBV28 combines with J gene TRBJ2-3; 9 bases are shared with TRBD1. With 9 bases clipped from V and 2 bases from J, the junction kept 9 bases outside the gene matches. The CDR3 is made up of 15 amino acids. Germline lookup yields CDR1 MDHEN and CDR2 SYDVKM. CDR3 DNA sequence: TGTGCCAGAAGCCCCGGGACAGGGTTCACAGATACGCAGTATTTT. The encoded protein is CARSPGTGFTDTQYF.

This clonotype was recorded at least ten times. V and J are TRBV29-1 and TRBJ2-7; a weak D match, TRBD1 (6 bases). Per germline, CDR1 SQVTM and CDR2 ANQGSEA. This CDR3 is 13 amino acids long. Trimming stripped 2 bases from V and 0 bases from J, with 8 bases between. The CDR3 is CSVENRASYEQYF. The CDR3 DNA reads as TGCAGCGTTGAAAACAGGGCCTCCTACGAGCAGTACTTC.

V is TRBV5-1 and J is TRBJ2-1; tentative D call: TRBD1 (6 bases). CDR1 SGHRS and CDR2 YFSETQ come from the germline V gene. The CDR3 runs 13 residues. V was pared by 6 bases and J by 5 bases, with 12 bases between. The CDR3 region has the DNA TGCGCCAGCATGAGGAACAGGGACAATGAGCAGTTCTTC. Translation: CASMRNRDNEQFF.

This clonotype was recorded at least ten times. CDR3 nucleotide sequence: TGTGCCAGCAGGAGGGGGGGGAACACCGGGGAGCTGTTTTTT. Protein product: CASRRGGNTGELFF. V is TRBV28 and J is TRBJ2-2; TRBD2 is a possible D gene (7 bases). Germline V gene data show CDR1 as MDHEN and CDR2 as SYDVKM. Trimming took 6 bases from V and 1 from J, leaving 9 bases between them. There are 14 residues in the CDR3. The complete variable domain, with remaining parts taken from reference TRBV28 and TRBJ2-2, reads DVKVTQSSRYLVKRTGEKVFLECVQDMDHENMFWYRQDPGLGLRLIYFSYDVKMKEKGDIPEGYSVSREKKERFSLILESASTNQTSMYLCASRRGGNTGELFFGEGSRLTVL.

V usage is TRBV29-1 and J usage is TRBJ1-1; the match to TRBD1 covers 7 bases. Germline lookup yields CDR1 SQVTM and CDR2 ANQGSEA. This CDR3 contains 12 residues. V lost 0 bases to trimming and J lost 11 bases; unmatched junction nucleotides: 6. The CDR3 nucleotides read TGCAGCGTTGAAGAGGGGACAGATGTGGCTTTCTTT. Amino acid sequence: CSVEEGTDVAFF.

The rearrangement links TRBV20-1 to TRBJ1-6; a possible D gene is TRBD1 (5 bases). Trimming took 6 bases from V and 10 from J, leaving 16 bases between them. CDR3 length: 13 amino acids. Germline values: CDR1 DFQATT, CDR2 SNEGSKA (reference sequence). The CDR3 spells CSATSAGESPLHF. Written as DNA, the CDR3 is TGCAGTGCAACGTCTGCGGGGGAGTCACCCCTCCACTTT.

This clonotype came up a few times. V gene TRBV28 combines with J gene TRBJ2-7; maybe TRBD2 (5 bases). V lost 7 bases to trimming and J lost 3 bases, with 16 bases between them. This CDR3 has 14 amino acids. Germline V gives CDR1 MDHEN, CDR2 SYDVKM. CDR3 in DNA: TGTGCCAGCACCGAGTTGGAGCGGTTCTACGAGCAGTACTTC. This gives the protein CASTELERFYEQYF.

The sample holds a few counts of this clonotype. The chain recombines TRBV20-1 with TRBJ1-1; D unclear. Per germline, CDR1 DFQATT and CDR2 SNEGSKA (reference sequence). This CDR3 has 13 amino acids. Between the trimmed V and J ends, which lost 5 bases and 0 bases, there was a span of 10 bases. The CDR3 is CSAPGPVNTEAFF. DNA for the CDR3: TGCAGTGCTCCCGGACCGGTGAACACTGAAGCTTTCTTT.